The 3 T cell receptor beta chains reported below all come from one sample, sequenced in a study of blood T cells in healthy people across ages. A second PCR of roughly 7 to 11 cycles used a sample-barcoded 5' primer and a J-beta primer mix. TCRdb re-called the 5' RACE reads through MiXCR, storing one row per CDR3 protein. The data show about 800,000 distinct CDR3 sequences, roughly 64% seen once. The sample was blood. Source of these receptors: a young man in good health.

This clonotype was observed many times. This sequence joins TRBV11-2 and TRBJ2-1, with D uncertain. V lost 5 bases and J lost 8, with 10 bases in between. Germline V gene lookup returns CDR1 SGHAT and CDR2 FQNNGV. This CDR3 has 12 amino acids. The CDR3 DNA sequence: TGTGCCAGCAGCCGGTCGGGCCATGAGCAGTTCTTC. Translated, it gives CASSRSGHEQFF.

The chain carries TRBV28 and TRBJ1-6; 7 nucleotides line up with TRBD1. Germline-derived CDR1 and CDR2 are MDHEN and SYDVKM. Trimming removed 5 bases from V and 4 bases from J; junction bases left unmatched: 8. The CDR3 is 16 residues long. In DNA, the CDR3 is TGTGCCAGCAGTCCCGGGACAGCTGCGTATAATTCACCCCTCCACTTT. This sequence encodes CASSPGTAAYNSPLHF.

The chain uses TRBV4-2 and TRBJ1-4, with D hard to call. V lost 2 bases, J lost 8 bases, and 9 bases lay in between. Germline loops: CDR1 LGHNA, CDR2 YNFKEQ. The length of the CDR3 is 13 residues. The DNA for the CDR3 is TGTGCCAGCAGCCAACCACCGGGGGAAAAACTGTTTTTT. Translation: CASSQPPGEKLFF.